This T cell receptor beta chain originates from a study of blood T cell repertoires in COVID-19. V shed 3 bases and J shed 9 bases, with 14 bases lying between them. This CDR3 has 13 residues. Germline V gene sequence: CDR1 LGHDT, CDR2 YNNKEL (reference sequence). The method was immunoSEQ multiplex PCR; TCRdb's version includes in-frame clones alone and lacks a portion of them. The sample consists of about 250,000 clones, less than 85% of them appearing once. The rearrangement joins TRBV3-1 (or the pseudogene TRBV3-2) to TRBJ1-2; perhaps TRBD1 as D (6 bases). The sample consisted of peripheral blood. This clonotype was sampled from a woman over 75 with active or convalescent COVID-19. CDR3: CASSQTGVVSYTF. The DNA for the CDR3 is TGTGCCAGCAGCCAGACAGGAGTAGTAAGCTACACCTTC.